The 22 T cell receptor beta chains below all came from one sample that was sequenced in a study of blood T cell repertoires in COVID-19. Using immunoSEQ multiplex PCR, the repertoire was profiled, and TCRdb retains in-frame clones only, with some absent. Of about 24,000 clones listed, over 65% are singletons. The sample consisted of peripheral blood. These receptors all stem from a human donor in a cohort sampled during active or convalescent COVID-19.

This clone was detected once. The rearrangement joins TRBV28 to TRBJ2-1; D is unresolved. V gave up 5 bases and J gave up 0 bases, with 11 bases separating them. Germline V gives CDR1 MDHEN, CDR2 SYDVKM. The CDR3 extends over 15 amino acids. For the CDR3, the DNA is TGTGCCAGCAGTCCCGACTTCAGCTCCTACAATGAGCAGTTCTTC. Translating it yields CASSPDFSSYNEQFF.

The chain is built from TRBV5-4 and TRBJ1-2, with D maybe TRBD1 (5 bases). The germline V and J ends were trimmed by 3 bases and 1 base, with 13 bases remaining between them. This CDR3 comprises 15 residues. In germline, CDR1 is SGHNT, CDR2 YYREEE (reference sequence). CDR3 loop: CASSSPTVFNYGYTF. The CDR3 DNA sequence: TGTGCCAGCAGCTCTCCGACAGTGTTTAACTATGGCTACACCTTC.

This chain uses TRBV4-2 with TRBJ2-1; maybe TRBD1 (6 bases). Germline V gene sequence: CDR1 LGHNA, CDR2 YNFKEQ. The CDR3 consists of 15 residues. V was cut by 0 bases and J by 4 bases, with 10 bases left in between. The CDR3 is CASSQDGTPYNEQFF. The CDR3 DNA sequence: TGTGCCAGCAGCCAAGATGGGACACCTTACAATGAGCAGTTCTTC.

This clone was picked up a small number of times. This chain uses TRBV7-6 with TRBJ2-2; possible D gene TRBD1, 6 bases. CDR3 length: 15 residues. With 4 bases removed from V and 3 bases from J, the gap between germline ends came to 12 bases. Looked up from germline, CDR1 is SGHVS and CDR2 is FNYEAQ. In nucleotides, the CDR3 is TGTGCCAGCAGCTCCCCAGGGGCGGACACCGGGGAGCTGTTTTTT. The encoded protein is CASSSPGADTGELFF.

CDR3 residues: CASSTTSGFSSYNEQFF. The CDR3 DNA sequence: TGTGCCAGCAGCACAACTAGCGGGTTTAGCTCCTACAATGAGCAGTTCTTC. This chain connects TRBV7-2 to TRBJ2-1, with 9 bases aligning to TRBD2. Germline V CDR1 and CDR2: SGHTA, FQGNSA. Trimming cost V 5 bases and J 0 bases; bases outside gene matches: 8. This CDR3 spans 17 amino acids.

This clone was found a few times. V is TRBV28 and J is TRBJ2-6, with 9 bases aligning to TRBD2. The ends lost 4 bases at V and 5 bases at J; junction bases unmatched: 15. The CDR3 contains 19 residues. CDR1 and CDR2 from the germline V gene are MDHEN and SYDVKM. The CDR3 is CASSSTLWSSGVWANVLTF. The CDR3 DNA follows: TGTGCCAGCAGTTCTACTTTATGGTCTAGCGGGGTCTGGGCCAACGTCCTGACTTTC.

V is TRBV15 and J is TRBJ1-1; weak D call: TRBD1 (5 bases). CDR3 length equals 15 residues. Trimming pared 0 bases from V and 1 base from J, leaving 9 bases between. CDR1 is LNHNV, CDR2 YYDKDF, per germline (reference sequence). In DNA, the CDR3 is TGTGCCACCAGCAGAGATCCTGGGGCGAACACTGAAGCTTTCTTT. Translating gives CATSRDPGANTEAFF.

The rearrangement joins TRBV20-1 to TRBJ2-7; no reliable D call. Germline values: CDR1 DFQATT, CDR2 SNEGSKA (reference sequence). V shed 5 bases and J shed 3 bases, with 8 bases lying between them. This CDR3 comprises 11 residues. CDR3 amino acids: CSAGRNYEQYV. The DNA of the CDR3 is TGCAGTGCTGGCAGGAACTACGAGCAGTACGTC.

The J gene is TRBJ2-1, the V gene TRBV4-1; D not certain. Germline-derived CDR1 and CDR2 are MGHRA and YSYEKL. V was cut by 1 base and J by 6 bases, with 7 bases left in between. This CDR3 is 13 amino acids long. The CDR3: CASSQGAVNEQFF. The CDR3 nucleotides are TGCGCCAGCAGCCAAGGAGCTGTCAATGAGCAGTTCTTC.

This chain joins TRBV19 and TRBJ2-3; D may be TRBD1 (6 bases). CDR3 length equals 15 residues. Germline V lookup: CDR1 LNHDA, CDR2 SQIVND (reference sequence). With 1 base removed from V and 5 bases from J, the gap between germline ends came to 13 bases. The CDR3: CASSIGQGMGDTQYF. In nucleotides, the CDR3 is TGTGCCAGTAGTATAGGGCAGGGGATGGGAGATACGCAGTATTTT. The whole variable domain, filled in from reference TRBV19 and TRBJ2-3, reads DGGITQSPKYLFRKEGQNVTLSCEQNLNHDAMYWYRQDPGQGLRLIYYSQIVNDFQKGDIAEGYSVSREKKESFPLTVTSAQKNPTAFYLCASSIGQGMGDTQYFGPGTRLTVL.

The chain carries TRBV10-3 and TRBJ1-3, with D possibly TRBD1 on 6 matching bases. CDR1 is ENHRY, CDR2 SYGVKD, per germline. Deletions cut 4 bases from V and 4 bases from J, with 8 bases between. The CDR3 consists of 13 residues. CDR3 sequence (DNA): TGTGCCATCAGTGCCGGACAGGGAAACACCATATATTTT. Its translation: CAISAGQGNTIYF.

This clone was detected many times. This chain links TRBV5-5 with TRBJ2-1; D may be TRBD2 (5 bases). Deletions cut 2 bases from V and 0 bases from J, with 12 bases between. Germline CDR1 SGHKS, CDR2 YYEKEE (reference sequence). The CDR3 is 16 amino acids. The CDR3 sequence is CASSLYSVASYNEQFF. Written as DNA, the CDR3 is TGTGCCAGCAGCTTATATAGCGTAGCCTCCTACAATGAGCAGTTCTTC.

The chain employs TRBV30 and TRBJ1-2; 10 bases are a match to TRBD1. There are 13 residues in the CDR3. With 1 base clipped from V and 8 bases from J, the junction kept 4 bases outside the gene matches. Germline assignment: CDR1 GTSNPN and CDR2 SVGIG (reference sequence). CDR3: CAWSAGTGDGYTF. CDR3 DNA: TGTGCCTGGAGTGCAGGGACAGGGGACGGCTACACCTTC.

The gene calls are TRBV5-4 and TRBJ2-7; 11 bases are shared with TRBD1. Per the germline V gene, CDR1 is SGHNT and CDR2 is YYREEE (reference sequence). This CDR3 comprises 14 residues. V lost 3 bases and J lost 4; bases outside the gene matches: 3. As DNA, the CDR3 is TGTGCCAGCAGCTCCCGGGACAGGGGGTACGAGCAGTACTTC. Its protein product is CASSSRDRGYEQYF.

The chain carries TRBV15 and TRBJ2-1; TRBD1 might be the D (6 bases). Germline V gene lookup returns CDR1 LNHNV and CDR2 YYDKDF (reference sequence). V shed 1 base and J shed 4 bases, with 11 bases lying between them. The CDR3 contains 15 residues. The CDR3 DNA sequence: TGTGCCACCAGCAGAGGAAGGACAGATTACAATGAGCAGTTCTTC. Encoded protein: CATSRGRTDYNEQFF. Combining the CDR3 with reference TRBV15 and TRBJ2-1 gives the whole variable domain DAMVIQNPRYQVTQFGKPVTLSCSQTLNHNVMYWYQQKSSQAPKLLFHYYDKDFNNEADTPDNFQSRRPNTSFCFLDIRSPGLGDTAMYLCATSRGRTDYNEQFFGPGTRLTVL.

This clone came up once. The CDR3 bases are TGTGCCAGCAGCAATTCCCGGCAGGGGACACTCTCTTACGAGCAGTACTTC. Protein sequence: CASSNSRQGTLSYEQYF. The rearrangement joins TRBV21-1 to TRBJ2-7; no check of the table's D call, TRBD1, against the DNA was made. TRBV21-1 is a listed pseudogene. The CDR3 has 17 amino acids.

This clone has a handful of counts. V usage is TRBV19 and J usage is TRBJ1-5; tentatively, D is TRBD1 (6 bases). Germline CDR1 and CDR2: LNHDA and SQIVND (reference sequence). CDR3 size: 15 residues. Trimming pared 3 bases from V and 4 bases from J, leaving 13 bases between. The CDR3 loop is CASSMAGARNQPQHF. CDR3 bases: TGTGCCAGTAGTATGGCAGGGGCAAGAAATCAGCCCCAGCATTTT.

The chain links TRBV14 to TRBJ2-1; D gene uncertain. CDR1 is SGHDN and CDR2 is FVKESK in the germline V gene. Trimming left V 4 bases short and J 14 bases short, with 12 bases between. The CDR3 consists of 11 residues. CDR3 bases: TGTGCCAGCAGCCTCGCTAGGAAGGAGTTCTTC. It translates to CASSLARKEFF.

The CDR3 region has the DNA TGTGCCAGCAGCTTCCTTACAGGGGGCGAAGGCTACACCTTC. Its protein product is CASSFLTGGEGYTF. The gene calls are TRBV7-8 and TRBJ1-2; TRBD1 aligns across 9 bases. From germline, CDR1 is SGHVS and CDR2 FQNEAQ. The length of the CDR3 is 14 residues. The junction had 7 bases not matched to a gene; V was cut back by 3 bases and J by 8 bases.

The rearrangement joins TRBV7-9 to TRBJ2-5; weak D call: TRBD1 (7 bases). V lost 5 bases and J lost 3, with 13 bases in between. The CDR3 spans 14 residues. Germline V CDR1 and CDR2: SEHNR, FQNEAQ (reference sequence). The CDR3 DNA follows: TGTGCCAGCAGCCGACAGGGAGGAAAAGAGACCCAGTACTTC. Its protein is CASSRQGGKETQYF.

The chain links TRBV5-1 to TRBJ2-3; 7 nucleotides line up with TRBD1. Trimming cost V 0 bases and J 0 bases; bases outside gene matches: 1. The length of the CDR3 is 15 residues. Germline CDR1 is SGHRS and CDR2 is YFSETQ. The CDR3 nucleotides are TGCGCCAGCAGCTTGGGACAGGGCAGCACAGATACGCAGTATTTT. Its translation: CASSLGQGSTDTQYF.

In this sample, this clone turned up a few times. This chain joins TRBV5-5 and TRBJ1-6; possibly TRBD1 for D (6 bases). CDR1 is SGHKS and CDR2 is YYEKEE in the germline V gene (reference sequence). The V end lost 6 bases, the J end lost 0 bases, and 13 bases lay between the germline ends. The CDR3 totals 16 residues. The CDR3 protein is CASNPRGSSYNSPLHF. The CDR3 DNA is TGTGCCAGCAACCCGAGGGGGAGCTCCTATAATTCACCCCTCCACTTT.